This T cell receptor beta chain was profiled in a study of cytomegalovirus exposure and HLA in healthy donors. Study-level results: An observed cluster of highly shared sequence variants was recorded as a likely sequencing artifact.

In this sample, this clone turned up a few times. Its specificity is unknown. The CDR3 loop spans 16 amino acids. Trimming took 4 bases from V and 3 from J, leaving 16 bases between them. Germline V CDR1 and CDR2: LNHDA, SQIVND (reference sequence). Both 60 Vbeta primers and 13 Jbeta primers went into the PCR. Some clones are missing from TCRdb's copy, which holds only in-frame ones; the method was immunoSEQ multiplex PCR. The data contain 150,000 to 200,000 clones, about 75% of them singletons. Sequenced sample: PBMCs. The source of this sequence is a man aged 18 to 29 in good health and CMV-seropositive. This rearrangement joins TRBV19 to TRBJ1-5; D gene ambiguous. CDR3 sequence reads: CASSTPRRQSNQPQHF. CDR3 in DNA: TGTGCCAGTAGTACCCCGAGGAGGCAATCCAATCAGCCCCAGCATTTT.